This is a list of T cell receptor beta chains from one sample in a study of blood T cell repertoires in COVID-19. Here immunoSEQ multiplex PCR was the method, and the copy in TCRdb shows in-frame clones only, minus some. The data contain around 140,000 clones, about four fifths of them singletons. The sequenced sample consisted of peripheral blood. These receptors were taken from a human donor in a cohort sampled during active COVID-19. Each CDR3 is given with its conserved first and last residue. A D gene is named only where the DNA matches it firmly. Only part of the rows carry a size: once, few, many, or a class if the clone is expanded.

>TRBV9|.|TRBJ1-4|.
TGTGCCAGCAGCTTAAACTCACAGGGCTATAATGAAAAACTGTTTTTT
CASSLNSQGYNEKLFF
>TRBV7-9|TRBD2|TRBJ2-1|.
TGTGCCAGCAGCCCCGGACTAGCGGGAGGTAATGAGCAGTTCTTC
CASSPGLAGGNEQFF
>TRBV19|.|TRBJ1-6|few
TGTGCCAGTAGTCCGCAGGCGAGCTCCTATAATTCACCCCTCCACTTT
CASSPQASSYNSPLHF
>TRBV7-9|.|TRBJ1-1|.
TGTGCCAGCAGCCCAGGGAAGAGCACTGAAGCTTTCTTT
CASSPGKSTEAFF
>TRBV19|TRBD2|TRBJ2-7|.
TGTGCCAGTAGTATGCACCAGGCTAGCGGAACCTACGAGCAGTACTTC
CASSMHQASGTYEQYF
>TRBV5-1|.|TRBJ1-4|.
TGCGCCAGCAGCTTGAATATCGGACAAGAAAAACTGTTTTTT
CASSLNIGQEKLFF
>TRBV3-1/TRBV3-2|.|TRBJ2-1|.
TGTGCCAGCAGCCTCTCACACCTCGTGAATGAGCAGTTCTTC
CASSLSHLVNEQFF
>TRBV19|TRBD2|TRBJ2-5|.
TGTGCCAGTGGAGTAGCGGGAGTAGAAGAGACCCAGTACTTC
CASGVAGVEETQYF
>TRBV9|TRBD1|TRBJ1-6|.
TGTGCCAGCAGCGTCGGGACAGAGTATAATTCACCCCTCCACTTT
CASSVGTEYNSPLHF
>TRBV19|.|TRBJ2-1|.
TGTGCCAGTAGTCCTCGGAGACTCGACGTGGATGAGCAGTTCTTC
CASSPRRLDVDEQFF
>TRBV29-1|TRBD1|TRBJ1-1|.
TGCAGCGTTGGACAGGGGGCAGGCACTGAAGCTTTCTTT
CSVGQGAGTEAFF
>TRBV6-5|TRBD1|TRBJ1-2|few
TGTGCCAGCAAATTTGCAGGGGGCATCGATGGCTACACCTTC
CASKFAGGIDGYTF
>TRBV5-5|.|TRBJ2-1|.
TGTGCCAGCCAGACGGGACTGAGGTACAATGAGCAGTTCTTC
CASQTGLRYNEQFF
>TRBV19|.|TRBJ2-2|.
TGTGCCAGTAGCCGAGACTCGAACACCGGGGAGCTGTTTTTT
CASSRDSNTGELFF
>TRBV6-5|.|TRBJ1-2|.
TGTGCCAGCAGCCCCACGCAGGGTCTTGGCTACACCTTC
CASSPTQGLGYTF
>TRBV27|.|TRBJ1-5|.
TGTGCCAGCAGTTTAAGGGTACGGGGGGGAAGGGGAAGCAATCAGCCCCAGCATTTT
CASSLRVRGGRGSNQPQHF
>TRBV6-2/TRBV6-3|.|TRBJ1-4|.
TGTGCCAGCAGTTTCTCTCGGAGCAGTCTCCTGTTTTTT
CASSFSRSSLLFF
>TRBV30|TRBD2|TRBJ2-5|.
TGTGCCTGGAGTACTTGGGGACTAGCGGGAGGGGGGGAGACCCAGTACTTC
CAWSTWGLAGGGETQYF
>TRBV19|.|TRBJ1-2|once
TGTGCCAGTAGTATAGCGCAGGCAAACTATGGCTACACCTTC
CASSIAQANYGYTF
>TRBV28|.|TRBJ1-5|.
TGTGCCAGCAGCCAACGACAGCACAATCAGCCCCAGCATTTT
CASSQRQHNQPQHF
>TRBV5-8|TRBD2|TRBJ2-5|.
TGTGCCAGCAGCTTGGCCGGGACTAGCGGACAAGAGACCCAGTACTTC
CASSLAGTSGQETQYF
>TRBV16|TRBD1|TRBJ1-6|.
TGTGCCAGCAGCCAAGGACAGGAGTATTCACCCCTCCACTTT
CASSQGQEYSPLHF
>TRBV7-9|TRBD1|TRBJ1-1|few
TGTGCCAGCAGCTTTCCGACAGGGGGCGCGGGTGAAGCTTTCTTT
CASSFPTGGAGEAFF
>TRBV9|.|TRBJ2-5|.
TGTGCCAGCAGCGTAGCTACGGGGCGGGGTGAAGAGACCCAGTACTTC
CASSVATGRGEETQYF
>TRBV19|TRBD1|TRBJ1-2|.
TGTGCCAGTAGTCGCGACAGGGGGGTCCCCCTTGGGGGCTACACCTTC
CASSRDRGVPLGGYTF
>TRBV19|TRBD1|TRBJ2-2|once
TGTGCCAGTAGTATATGGGGACAGGGCTTCGGGGAGCTGTTTTTT
CASSIWGQGFGELFF
>TRBV27|TRBD1|TRBJ2-5|once
TGTGCCAGCAGTCCCTTTACAGGGGAGCAAGAGACCCAGTACTTC
CASSPFTGEQETQYF
>TRBV2|.|TRBJ1-1|.
TGTGCCAGCCGGGACCGAGCGGGGGACACTGAAGCTTTCTTT
CASRDRAGDTEAFF
>TRBV18|.|TRBJ2-1|once
TGTGCCAGCTCACCGTCCGGGTCCTTCCCCAATGAGCAGTTCTTC
CASSPSGSFPNEQFF
>TRBV7-2|.|TRBJ2-2|.
TGTGCCAGCAGCTTAGCGAGGGTACGGTCCGGGGAGCTGTTTTTT
CASSLARVRSGELFF
>TRBV7-9|TRBD2|TRBJ2-1|once
TGTGCCAGCAGCTTGCGCAACGGACTAGCGGGTGAGCAGTTCTTC
CASSLRNGLAGEQFF